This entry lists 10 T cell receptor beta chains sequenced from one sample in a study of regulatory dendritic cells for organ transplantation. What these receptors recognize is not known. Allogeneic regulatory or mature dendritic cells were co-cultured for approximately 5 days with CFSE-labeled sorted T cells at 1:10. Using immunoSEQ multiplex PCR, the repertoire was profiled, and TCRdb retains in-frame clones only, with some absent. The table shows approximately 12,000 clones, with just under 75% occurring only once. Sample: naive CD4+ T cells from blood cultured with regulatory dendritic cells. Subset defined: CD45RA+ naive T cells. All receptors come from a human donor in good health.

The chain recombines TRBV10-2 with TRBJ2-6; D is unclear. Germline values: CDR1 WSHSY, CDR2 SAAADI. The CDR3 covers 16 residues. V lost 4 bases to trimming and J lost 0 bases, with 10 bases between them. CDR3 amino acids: CASSGAPISGANVLTF. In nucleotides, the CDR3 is TGCGCCAGCAGTGGGGCGCCGATCTCTGGGGCCAACGTCCTGACTTTC.

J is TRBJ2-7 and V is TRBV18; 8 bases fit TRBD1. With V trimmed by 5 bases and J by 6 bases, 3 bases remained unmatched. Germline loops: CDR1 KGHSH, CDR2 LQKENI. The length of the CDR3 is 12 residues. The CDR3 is CASSIDRGEQYF. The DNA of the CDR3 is TGTGCCAGCTCAATCGACAGGGGCGAGCAGTACTTC.

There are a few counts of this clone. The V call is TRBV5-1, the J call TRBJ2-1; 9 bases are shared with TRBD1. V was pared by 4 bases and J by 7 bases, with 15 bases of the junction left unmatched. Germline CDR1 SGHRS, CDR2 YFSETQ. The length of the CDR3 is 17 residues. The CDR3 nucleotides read TGCGCCAGCAGCCTCCTTTTCGGACAGGGGAATGGGAATGAGCAGTTCTTC. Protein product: CASSLLFGQGNGNEQFF.

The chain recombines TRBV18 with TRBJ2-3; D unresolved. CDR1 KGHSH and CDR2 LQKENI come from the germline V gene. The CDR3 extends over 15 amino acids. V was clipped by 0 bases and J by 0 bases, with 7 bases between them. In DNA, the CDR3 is TGTGCCAGCTCACCACCGACAACTAGCACAGATACGCAGTATTTT. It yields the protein CASSPPTTSTDTQYF.

The CDR3 protein is CASSSAGGDGYGYTF. CDR3 DNA: TGTGCCAGCAGTTCCGCGGGAGGGGACGGCTATGGCTACACCTTC. V and J are TRBV6-5 and TRBJ1-2; possible D gene TRBD1, 5 bases. Per germline, CDR1 MNHEY and CDR2 SVGAGI. Deletions cut 4 bases from V and 4 bases from J, with 16 bases between. This CDR3 has 15 amino acids.

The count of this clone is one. This CDR3 reads CASSYSRAYEQYF. The CDR3 DNA sequence: TGTGCCAGCAGTTACTCGCGAGCCTACGAGCAGTACTTC. The chain is built from TRBV6-5 and TRBJ2-7, with D uncertain. Germline lookup yields CDR1 MNHEY and CDR2 SVGAGI. Trimming removed 0 bases at V and 2 bases at J, with 5 bases between. This CDR3 is built from 13 residues.

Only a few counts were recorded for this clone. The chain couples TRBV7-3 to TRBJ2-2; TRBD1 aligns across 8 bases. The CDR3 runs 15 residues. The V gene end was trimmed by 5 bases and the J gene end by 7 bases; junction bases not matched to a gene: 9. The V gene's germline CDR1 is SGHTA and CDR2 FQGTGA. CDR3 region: CASSPGRGRNGELFF. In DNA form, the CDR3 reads TGTGCCAGCAGCCCCGGCAGGGGGCGGAACGGGGAGCTGTTTTTT. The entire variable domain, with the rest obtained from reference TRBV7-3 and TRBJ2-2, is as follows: GAGVSQTPSNKVTEKGKYVELRCDPISGHTALYWYRQSLGQGPEFLIYFQGTGAADDSGLPNDRFFAVRPEGSVSTLKIQRTERGDSAVYLCASSPGRGRNGELFFGEGSRLTVL.

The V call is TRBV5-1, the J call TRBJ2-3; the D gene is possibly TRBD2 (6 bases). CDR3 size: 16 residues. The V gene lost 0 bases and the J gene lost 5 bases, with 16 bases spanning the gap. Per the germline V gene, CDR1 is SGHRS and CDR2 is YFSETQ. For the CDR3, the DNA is TGCGCCAGCAGCTTGGTCTCGGGGGAAAGTGGAGATACGCAGTATTTT. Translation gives CASSLVSGESGDTQYF.

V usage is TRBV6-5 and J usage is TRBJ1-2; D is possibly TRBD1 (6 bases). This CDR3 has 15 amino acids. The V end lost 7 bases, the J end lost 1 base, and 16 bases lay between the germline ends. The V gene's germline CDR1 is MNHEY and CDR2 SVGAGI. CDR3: CASTLSGESNYGYTF. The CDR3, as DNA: TGTGCCAGCACGCTATCAGGGGAAAGTAACTATGGCTACACCTTC.

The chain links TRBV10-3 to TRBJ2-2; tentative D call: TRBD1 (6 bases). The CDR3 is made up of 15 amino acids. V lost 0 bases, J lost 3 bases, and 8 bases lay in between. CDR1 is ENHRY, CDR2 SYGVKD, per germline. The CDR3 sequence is CAISESNRDTGELFF. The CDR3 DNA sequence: TGTGCCATCAGTGAGTCGAACAGGGACACCGGGGAGCTGTTTTTT.